Sequencing of this T cell receptor (beta chain) was carried out in a study of PD-1 blockade in classical Hodgkin lymphoma. The time point is: cycle 4 day 1 (C4D1), after six to seven weeks of nivolumab. Following autologous stem cell transplantation, relapse occurred in every patient, and exposure to brentuximab vedotin varied. The CDR3 runs to 14 residues. The V segment lost 8 bases and the J segment 6 bases; nucleotides outside the gene matches: 8. The germline V gene encodes CDR1 SNHLY and CDR2 FYNNEI. General study points: Complete responders entered with baseline diversity on par with newly diagnosed patients, the results showed. Healthy donors reportedly exceeded newly diagnosed patients in baseline TCR diversity.

A remark on this clone: Its antigen is currently unknown. The same CDR3 is also encoded by other DNA sequences in this sample.

Profiling relied on immunoSEQ multiplex PCR, and the TCRdb table lists in-frame clones only, not all of them. The repertoire holds 30,000 or so clones, with approximately 80% as singletons. This chain links TRBV2 with TRBJ2-7; 12 bases match TRBD2. Material: peripheral blood mononuclear cells (PBMCs), obtained before the fourth cycle of nivolumab. The sequence was obtained from a human donor with classical Hodgkin lymphoma. The CDR3 DNA reads TGTGCCAGCTCAAACCCGGGACTAGCGGGCGAGCAGTACTTC. Protein sequence: CASSNPGLAGEQYF.